This TCR beta chain was captured by sequencing in a study of cytomegalovirus exposure and HLA in healthy donors. Across the study: Some 80 million unique TCR sequences came from HLA-typed donors in an early release. Whole-study findings and limits: In a later analysis, several top co-occurrence clusters appeared linked to parvovirus B19, influenza, CMV and Epstein-Barr virus. CMV antigen specificity was confirmed in vitro for three CMV-associated chains.

V gave up 1 base and J gave up 0 bases, with 9 bases separating them. There are 15 residues in the CDR3. The germline V gene has CDR1 MNHNS and CDR2 SASEGT. Notes on this clone: Its target is not known.

Amplification used 60 Vbeta primers and 13 Jbeta primers. Assay used: immunoSEQ multiplex PCR; TCRdb lists only in-frame clones, some missing. The table lists over 75,000 clones, over 60% of them singletons. This clonotype was sampled from a male donor in good health and CMV-seropositive. The rearrangement joins TRBV6-1 to TRBJ1-2, with D unclear. The source material was PBMCs. Here the CDR3 DNA reads TGTGCCAGCAGTGAAGGGTGGCCAGCTAACTATGGCTACACCTTC. This translates into CASSEGWPANYGYTF.